The T cell receptor (beta chain) under discussion was sequenced for a study of CD8+CD57+ T cells in acquired aplastic anemia listed by TCRdb under 2018. About the investigation overall: On average, sorted CD4+ and CD8+ cells yielded about 3 ug of extracted DNA, with a range of roughly 0.19 to 27.4 ug. CD8+CD57+ expansion was defined as a frequency above the mean frequency observed in healthy subjects.

Taken from the germline V gene (reference sequence), the CDR1 and CDR2 loops are DFQATT and SNEGSKA. There are 15 amino acids in the CDR3, from cysteine to phenylalanine inclusive. Left in the record is the CDR3 DNA by itself, 45 bases read in frame from the first base. Between the V and J ends, shortened by 3 bases and 1 base respectively, the junction contains 14 bases. Paper-wide results and their limitations: No significant difference in CD8+ Simpson's diversity was found between patients and healthy controls (P=0.060). Some 31 CD8+ CDR3 sequences were shared between patients and controls but appeared highly expressed in patients and within their immunodominant clones.

Profiling of TCR beta VDJ combinations and CDR3 sequences used genomic DNA as the template. TCR repertoire sequencing was run on an Illumina HiSeq 2000. Under the source paper's analysis protocol: Repertoire assessment relied on Simpson's diversity index, CDR3 size and DJ length profiles, and TRBV/TRBJ rearrangement plots. The immunodominant clone was defined as the most abundant DNA sequence in deep sequencing data. CDR3 amino acid sequences were screened for sharing across subjects and were compared with published repertoires and the VDJdb database. TCRdb cleaned the public reads at Q25 with fastp, built clones with MiXCR and kept in-frame beta chains. Entries that share a CDR3 protein sequence are merged under the most common genes and DNA. TCRdb's processing, not the study's, gives the V and J calls here. A total of over 150,000 distinct CDR3 sequences appear in this sample, roughly 60% of them only once. The ten top clones hold under 55% of the sample.

Comment on this clonotype: What antigen it recognizes has not been identified. No much larger clone is present one base from it, and per-base qualities are unavailable.

The patients picked for sequencing were ones in whom flow cytometry had shown an expansion of CD8+CD57+ cells. Severe acquired aplastic anemia was diagnosed in all patients according to International Study of Aplastic Anemia and Agranulocytosis and Camitta criteria. No therapy had been received by the patients at the time of blood sampling. TCR repertoires of sorted CD4+ and CD8+ blood T cells from severe aplastic anemia patients and healthy subjects were deep-sequenced in the study. Patients were enrolled under clinicaltrials.gov protocols 00001620, 01623167, 00001397, 00071045, 00081523 and 00961064 in the USA. Ficoll-Paque density gradient centrifugation was used to isolate peripheral blood mononuclear cells. Before DNA extraction, CD4+ and CD8+ T cells were sorted with FACS or magnetic beads.

Here the chain combines TRBV20-1 and TRBJ2-3, and perhaps TRBD1 as D gene, on 5 matching bases. The source of this sequence is a human donor with aplastic anemia. Sequenced material: sorted CD4+, CD8+, or CD8+CD57+ T cells (not recorded which) from PBMCs. This receptor has the CDR3 CSARDGALGTDTQYF. The DNA sequence is as follows: TGCAGTGCTAGGGATGGGGCGCTAGGCACAGATACGCAGTATTTT.